These T cell receptor beta chains were read from a single sample in a study of blood T cell repertoires in COVID-19. Sequencing used immunoSEQ multiplex PCR; TCRdb keeps in-frame clones, though not all of them. The table lists roughly 410,000 clones, 70% to 90% of them singletons, with about 2% in the top ten. Sequencing used peripheral blood. These receptors came from a woman aged 55 to 70 with COVID-19, enrolled during active disease. The CDR3 runs from the conserved cysteine through the conserved F or W. D genes are given only for firm matches. Clone size appears in some rows only: once, few, many, or a class for an expanded clone.

size,D,V,J,length,CDR3,DNA
.,.,TRBV29-1,TRBJ1-3,14,CSVVLRGSGNTIYF,TGCAGCGTTGTCCTAAGGGGGAGTGGAAACACCATATATTTT
.,.,TRBV28,TRBJ1-3,14,CASKGTQGLDTIYF,TGTGCCAGCAAGGGAACCCAGGGGTTAGACACCATATATTTT
.,.,TRBV3-1/TRBV3-2,TRBJ2-3,14,CASSLLTPTDTQYF,TGTGCCAGCAGCCTACTTACTCCCACAGATACGCAGTATTTT
once,TRBD1,TRBV5-1,TRBJ1-1,15,CASSRGQGANTEAFF,TGCGCCAGCAGCCGAGGACAGGGGGCGAACACTGAAGCTTTCTTT
.,TRBD2,TRBV28,TRBJ2-7,16,CASSRRGASSSYEQYF,TGTGCCAGCAGCCGGCGGGGGGCCTCGAGCTCCTACGAGCAGTACTTC
.,.,TRBV28,TRBJ1-2,15,CASRDTGNSNYGYTF,TGTGCCAGCAGGGATACAGGAAATTCTAACTATGGCTACACCTTC
.,.,TRBV6-5,TRBJ2-7,13,CASSYSGTYEQYF,TGTGCCAGCAGTTACAGCGGAACTTACGAGCAGTACTTC
.,.,TRBV19,TRBJ1-2,13,CASSGGRHYGYTF,TGTGCCAGTAGTGGAGGCAGGCACTATGGCTACACCTTC
.,.,TRBV15,TRBJ1-4,16,CATSRDRTATNEKLFF,TGTGCCACCAGCAGAGATCGGACAGCAACTAATGAAAAACTGTTTTTT
.,TRBD1,TRBV15,TRBJ2-7,17,CATSRDLTGGGSYEQYF,TGTGCCACCAGCCGTGACTTGACAGGGGGTGGCTCCTACGAGCAGTACTTC